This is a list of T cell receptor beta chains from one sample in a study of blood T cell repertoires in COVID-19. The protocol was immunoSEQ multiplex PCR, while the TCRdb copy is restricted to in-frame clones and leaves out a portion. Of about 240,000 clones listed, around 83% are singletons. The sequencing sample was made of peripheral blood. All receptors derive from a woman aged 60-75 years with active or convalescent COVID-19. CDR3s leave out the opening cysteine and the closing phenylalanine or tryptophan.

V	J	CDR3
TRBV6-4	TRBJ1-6	ASSGSLDSPLH
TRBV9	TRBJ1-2	ASPPTGPWGYGYT
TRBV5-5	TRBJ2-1	ASSLQGTYNEQF
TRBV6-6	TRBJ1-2	ASSQADRSYGYT
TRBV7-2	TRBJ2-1	ASSLDSGGANSYEQF
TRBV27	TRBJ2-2	ASSPLTGVGGELF
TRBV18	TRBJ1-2	ASSPPGQGNYGYT
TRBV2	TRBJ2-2	ASTWGTSSTGELF
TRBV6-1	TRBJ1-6	ASSEILQGANSPLH
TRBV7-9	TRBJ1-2	ASSRGQNYGYT
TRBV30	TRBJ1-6	AARPRGWNSPLH
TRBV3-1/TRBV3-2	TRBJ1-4	ASTTGEKKDEKLF
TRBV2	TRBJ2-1	ASSTARTSGVTYNEQF
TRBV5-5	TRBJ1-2	ASSFRTGGFGYT
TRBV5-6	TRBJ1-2	ASSLAQGSMDGYT
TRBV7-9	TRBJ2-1	ASSAQGGAYNEQF
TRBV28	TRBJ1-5	ASTPGAQPQH
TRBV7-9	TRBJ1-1	ASSTGGTEAF
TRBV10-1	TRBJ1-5	ASRVRFPQPQH
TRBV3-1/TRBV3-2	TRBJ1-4	ASSQARRGSTNEKLF
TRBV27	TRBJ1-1	ASSSTSLMNTEAF
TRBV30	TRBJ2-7	AWRGRGSYSYEQY
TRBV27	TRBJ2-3	ASRRGSLTDTQY
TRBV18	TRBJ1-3	ASSPERRTSGNTIY
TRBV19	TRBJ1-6	ASMRDSDYNSPLH
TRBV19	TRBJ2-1	ASSTLGQGALVEQF
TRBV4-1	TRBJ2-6	ASSQYSSGANVLT
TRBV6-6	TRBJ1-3	ASSYLGNTIY
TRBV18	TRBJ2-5	ASSGADQETQY
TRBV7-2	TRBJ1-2	ASSSYRDSHGYT
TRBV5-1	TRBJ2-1	ASSLGQSSSYNEQF
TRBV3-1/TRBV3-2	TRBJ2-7	ASSQYPPRMEQY
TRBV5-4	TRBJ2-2	ASSPIQGGELF
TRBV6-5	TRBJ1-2	ASSLLRQGLRGYT
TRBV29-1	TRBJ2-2	SVVGQEDTGELF
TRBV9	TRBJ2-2	ASSARGGLVTGELF
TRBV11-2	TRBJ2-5	ASSLGLAGLETQY
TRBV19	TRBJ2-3	ASTIRRGGGPSTQY
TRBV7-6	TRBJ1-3	ASSLAPQGTGNTIY
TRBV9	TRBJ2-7	ASSTLWGDDYEQY
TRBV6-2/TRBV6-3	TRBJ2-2	ASSPTGVGGELF
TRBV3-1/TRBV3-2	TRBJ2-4	ASSQETAYRDIQY
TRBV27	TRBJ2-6	ASSSDIPRSGANVLT
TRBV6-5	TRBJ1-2	ASTKGGLANYGYT
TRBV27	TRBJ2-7	ASSLRAAGDEQY
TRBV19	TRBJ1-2	ASSPTGGAGYGYT
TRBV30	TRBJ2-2	AWSPGLAGGEELF
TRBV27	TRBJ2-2	ASRQGHTGELF
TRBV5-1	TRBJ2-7	ASSNTGDGYEQY
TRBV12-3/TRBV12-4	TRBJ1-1	ASSFEGAEAF
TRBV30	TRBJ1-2	AWRPPARGRGYT